Given below is one TCR beta chain in context. Its antigen is undetermined. The entry originates in a study of T cell responses to AZD1222 COVID-19 vaccine. Overall study results and limits: Among spike-specific TCRs, nearly half reportedly target unmutated variant regions.

TCRdb keeps only in-frame clones here, not all; method: immunoSEQ multiplex PCR. The table lists about 56,000 clones, around 87% of them singletons, with approximately 15% in the top ten. Germline CDR1 is SEHNR and CDR2 is FQNEAQ (reference sequence). This CDR3 region has 15 residues. J was trimmed by 1 base and V by 5 bases; bases with no gene match: 8. The TCR sequence derives from an adult in good health. The rearrangement links TRBV7-9 to TRBJ2-7; 7 nucleotides agree with TRBD1. This sample comprised peripheral blood, obtained on day 0 of AZD1222 vaccination. The CDR3 DNA is TGTGCCAGCAGCGAAGACACAGGGGCTTCCTACGAGCAGTACTTC. Translating gives CASSEDTGASYEQYF.